The rows below give T cell receptor beta chains drawn from one sample of a study of blood T cells in healthy people across ages. TCRdb redid the calling of the 5' RACE reads with MiXCR, one entry per CDR3 protein. The table includes 790,000 or so distinct CDR3 sequences, more than 35% detected once. The sample comprised blood. The receptors were gathered from a man older than 75 in good health. Both conserved end residues are part of each CDR3. The order of the fields is clone size, J gene, V gene, D gene, CDR3 DNA, CDR3 protein. A D gene is named only where the DNA matches it firmly. Expanded clones get a size class; other rows say once, few or many, or leave the size out.

>many|TRBJ2-3|TRBV20-1|NA
TGCAGTGCGAAGACATCCTCTAGCACAGATACGCAGTATTTT
CSAKTSSSTDTQYF
>NA|TRBJ2-3|TRBV5-1|TRBD2
TGCGCCACCACGACTAGCGGGTCTAGCACAGATACGCAGTATTTT
CATTTSGSSTDTQYF
>NA|TRBJ2-1|TRBV21-1|NA
TGTGCCAGCAGCAAAGCGAGAACCAGGGAAAACTACAATGAGCAGTTCTTC
CASSKARTRENYNEQFF
>few|TRBJ2-3|TRBV27|TRBD2
TGTGCCAGCAGTTTCTCCGGGGGGACTAGCGGGCGTAGCACAGATACGCAGTATTTT
CASSFSGGTSGRSTDTQYF
>NA|TRBJ1-3|TRBV9|NA
TGTGCCAGCAGCGTAGGGGCAGCCTCTGGAAACACCATATATTTT
CASSVGAASGNTIYF
>NA|TRBJ1-2|TRBV3-1|NA
TGTGCCAGCAGCCATCGCCTACAGGAGAACTATGGCTACACCTTC
CASSHRLQENYGYTF
>few|TRBJ1-3|TRBV20-1|NA
TGCAGTGCTAGTGGGCACTACTTCGGAAACACCATATATTTT
CSASGHYFGNTIYF
>few|TRBJ2-2|TRBV12-3/TRBV12-4|TRBD2
TGTGCCAGCAGCGGGACTAGCGGCACCGGGGAGCTGTTTTTT
CASSGTSGTGELFF
>NA|TRBJ2-7|TRBV29-1|NA
TGCAGCGTTGAAGATCCCAACGAGCAGTACTTC
CSVEDPNEQYF
>few|TRBJ2-7|TRBV4-2|TRBD2
TGTGCCAGCAGCCCGACTAGCGGGAGACTCGAGCAGTACTTC
CASSPTSGRLEQYF
>NA|TRBJ2-1|TRBV20-1|TRBD2
TGCAGTGCTAGAGATGTGGCGGGAGCATCAAATGAGCAGTTCTTC
CSARDVAGASNEQFF